This TCR beta chain was obtained from a study of blood T cells in healthy people across ages. Per sample, extraction of total RNA gave at least 6 micrograms in every case. About this clonotype: What it binds is not known.

CDR3 length: 15 amino acids. The ends were cut back, 1 base at V and 3 bases at J, with 11 bases in the middle. CDR1 and CDR2 (germline): LGHDT, YNNKEL (reference sequence). A second PCR of about 6 to 12 cycles used a sample-barcoded 5' primer and a J-beta primer mix. The template-switch adaptor, which had 12 random nucleotides, put a tag on each cDNA molecule. TCRdb ran MiXCR on the 5' RACE reads and lists one entry per CDR3 protein. The table has about a million distinct CDR3 sequences, around 46% seen once. General observations from the study: Measured against age, TCR beta diversity per million T cells decreased in a roughly linear manner.

The sample comprised blood. The receptor's source is a man aged 30 to 45 in good health. The V gene is TRBV3-1, the J gene TRBJ2-3; D might be TRBD2 (5 bases). The CDR3: CASSQVSTGTDTQYF. The DNA for the CDR3 is TGTGCCAGCAGCCAAGTGAGTACGGGGACAGATACGCAGTATTTT.